The 9 T cell receptor beta chains given below trace back to one sample, sequenced in a study of CD8+ T cells in alopecia areata. RNA, once extracted, was reverse transcribed into cDNA for use as the sequencing template. TCRdb keeps only in-frame clones here, not all; method: immunoSEQ multiplex PCR. Of 80,000 to 100,000 clones in the sample, over 40% are singletons; the top ten hold almost 0.8%. Material: CD4+ T cells sorted from blood. The source is a human donor with alopecia areata.

This clone occurred once. J is TRBJ2-5 and V is TRBV29-1; D assignment may be TRBD1 or TRBD2 (7 bases each). The CDR3 has 14 residues. Trimming left V 6 bases short and J 4 bases short, with 18 bases between. Per the germline V gene, CDR1 is SQVTM and CDR2 is ANQGSEA. CDR3 amino acids: CSVEAGGGGETQYF. The CDR3 DNA reads as TGCAGCGTGGAGGCAGGGGGGGGCGGAGAGACCCAGTACTTC.

This clone was seen once. The V and J genes are TRBV11-2 and TRBJ2-1; D call uncertain. Per germline, CDR1 SGHAT and CDR2 FQNNGV. Trimming removed 0 bases from V and 9 bases from J, with 3 bases in between. This CDR3 has 11 amino acids. The CDR3 sequence is CASSLDAEQFF. In nucleotides, the CDR3 is TGTGCCAGCAGCTTAGACGCTGAGCAGTTCTTC. Using reference TRBV11-2 and TRBJ2-1 for the parts outside the CDR3, the full variable domain is EAGVAQSPRYKIIEKRQSVAFWCNPISGHATLYWYQQILGQGPKLLIQFQNNGVVDDSQLPKDRFSAERLKGVDSTLKIQPAKLEDSAVYLCASSLDAEQFFGPGTRLTVL.

The chain has TRBV29-1 and TRBJ1-1; 7 bases match TRBD1. The trim removed 6 bases at V and 1 base at J, leaving 11 bases unmatched. This CDR3 region has 15 residues. Germline V CDR1 and CDR2: SQVTM, ANQGSEA. CDR3 amino acids: CSVMTIGTANTEAFF. The CDR3 DNA sequence: TGCAGCGTCATGACAATCGGGACAGCGAACACTGAAGCTTTCTTT.

The CDR3 nucleotides are TGTGCCAGCAGCGTAGGAGGGAACAGTAACTATGGCTACACCTTC. Translation gives CASSVGGNSNYGYTF. V usage is TRBV9 and J usage is TRBJ1-2; D is ambiguous. The V gene lost 0 bases and the J gene lost 1 base, with 10 bases spanning the gap. CDR3 size: 15 residues. Germline V gene sequence: CDR1 SGDLS, CDR2 YYNGEE.

The rearrangement uses TRBV29-1 and TRBJ1-4; unclear D gene. Trimming removed 5 bases from V and 3 bases from J, with 10 bases in between. CDR3 length: 13 residues. Germline V CDR1 and CDR2: SQVTM, ANQGSEA. The CDR3 protein is CSVSGAPNEKLFF. The CDR3 DNA sequence: TGCAGCGTTTCCGGTGCCCCTAATGAAAAACTGTTTTTT.

In this sample, this clone turned up a few times. This chain connects TRBV28 to TRBJ2-1; TRBD2 matches 9 bases. Germline loops: CDR1 MDHEN, CDR2 SYDVKM. J lost 6 bases, V lost 11 bases, and 5 bases had no gene match. The CDR3 loop spans 12 amino acids. CDR3 region: CASAGGGNEQFF. CDR3 nucleotide sequence: TGTGCCTCCGCGGGGGGGGGCAATGAGCAGTTCTTC.

V gene TRBV2 combines with J gene TRBJ2-5; D is perhaps TRBD2 (5 bases). V lost 8 bases, J lost 5 bases, and 12 bases lay in between. Germline CDR1 SNHLY, CDR2 FYNNEI. The CDR3 consists of 12 residues. The CDR3 nucleotides read TGTGCCAGCGGGCGGGTTCCTGAGACCCAGTACTTC. Encoded protein: CASGRVPETQYF.

The chain is built from TRBV6-5 and TRBJ2-3; D is possibly TRBD1 (5 bases). This CDR3 has 13 amino acids. Germline V gene data show CDR1 as MNHEY and CDR2 as SVGAGI. Trimming left V 5 bases short and J 4 bases short, with 10 bases between. CDR3 protein: CASSGQGPDTQYF. The DNA for the CDR3 is TGTGCCAGCAGTGGCCAGGGTCCAGATACGCAGTATTTT.

This clone occurred a few times. The J gene is TRBJ2-3, the V gene TRBV28, with no clear D. Germline V gene lookup returns CDR1 MDHEN and CDR2 SYDVKM. This CDR3 is built from 14 residues. V lost 7 bases, J lost 6 bases, and 17 bases lay in between. The CDR3 nucleotides read TGTGCCAGCACCTACCCTCTTTCTTCCGATACGCAGTATTTT. Its translation: CASTYPLSSDTQYF.